These 16 T cell receptor beta chains were sequenced from one sample in a study of blood T cell repertoires in COVID-19. Here immunoSEQ multiplex PCR was the method, and the copy in TCRdb shows in-frame clones only, minus some. The data contain roughly 330,000 clones, roughly nine tenths of them seen just once; the ten biggest clones take up approximately 5%. The sample consisted of PBMCs or T cells enriched from blood (not recorded which). Receptor source: a woman in her 30s who had recovered from COVID-19.

The J gene is TRBJ1-6, the V gene TRBV27; D is ambiguous. The CDR3 runs 15 residues. Germline V lookup: CDR1 MNHEY, CDR2 SMNVEV (reference sequence). Between the trimmed V and J ends, which lost 7 bases and 7 bases, there was a span of 17 bases. This CDR3 reads CASNPRWASNSPLHF. The CDR3 bases are TGTGCCAGCAACCCCCGGTGGGCCTCGAATTCACCCCTCCACTTT.

For this clone: In the same sample, other DNA sequences code for this CDR3. The chain is built from TRBV19 and TRBJ2-1, with 8 bases identical to TRBD1. The germline gives CDR1 LNHDA, CDR2 SQIVND (reference sequence). The CDR3 spans 13 residues. Germline trimming cut 4 bases from V and 7 bases from J; bases unmatched to any gene: 3. For the CDR3, the DNA is TGTGCCAGTAGTACCGGACAGGGAAATGAGCAGTTCTTC. This sequence encodes CASSTGQGNEQFF.

This clone has just one count. V and J are TRBV16 and TRBJ1-5; possible D gene TRBD1, 5 bases. The V gene's germline CDR1 is KGHSY and CDR2 FQNENV. With 5 bases removed from V and 0 bases from J, the gap between germline ends came to 17 bases. The CDR3 covers 17 residues. In DNA, the CDR3 is TGTGCCAGCAGCGCCATTCGGGGGGACGGTAGCAATCAGCCCCAGCATTTT. It encodes CASSAIRGDGSNQPQHF.

The V gene is TRBV18, the J gene TRBJ2-2, with D maybe TRBD1 (5 bases). From germline, CDR1 is KGHSH and CDR2 LQKENI. V was shortened by 3 bases and J by 4 bases, with 9 bases between the two germline ends. The CDR3 totals 14 residues. The CDR3 loop is CASSPAGFTGELFF. CDR3 DNA sequence: TGTGCCAGCTCACCCGCAGGGTTCACCGGGGAGCTGTTTTTT.

The rearrangement links TRBV4-1 to TRBJ2-1; 9 nucleotides line up with TRBD2. The CDR3 sequence is 14 residues long. CDR1 and CDR2 (germline): MGHRA, YSYEKL. The J segment lost 9 bases and the V segment lost 3 bases, leaving 6 bases of the junction unmatched. The CDR3 loop is CASSQAILAGEQFF. CDR3 coding DNA: TGCGCCAGCAGCCAGGCCATACTAGCGGGTGAGCAGTTCTTC.

The chain carries TRBV7-9 and TRBJ2-3; 7 positions match TRBD1. CDR3 size: 16 residues. The V gene's germline CDR1 is SEHNR and CDR2 FQNEAQ (reference sequence). V lost 5 bases, J lost 3 bases, and 11 bases stayed unmatched. CDR3 coding DNA: TGTGCCAGCAGCGCCCGACAGGGAAGGGGTACAGATACGCAGTATTTT. This translates into CASSARQGRGTDTQYF. Based on the CDR3 plus reference TRBV7-9 and TRBJ2-3, the full variable domain is DTGVSQNPRHKITKRGQNVTFRCDPISEHNRLYWYRQTLGQGPEFLTYFQNEAQLEKSRLLSDRFSAERPKGSFSTLEIQRTEQGDSAMYLCASSARQGRGTDTQYFGPGTRLTVL.

The rearrangement uses TRBV7-2 and TRBJ2-3, with TRBD1 matching 8 bases. Losses at the gene ends were 3 bases for V and 9 bases for J; bases not matched to a gene: 8. Looked up from germline, CDR1 is SGHTA and CDR2 is FQGNSA. The length of the CDR3 is 14 residues. For the CDR3, the DNA is TGTGCCAGCAGCTTGTCCGGACAGGGTGACACGCAGTATTTT. This gives the protein CASSLSGQGDTQYF.

As for this clone: One end of the junction does not line up with germline, which may come from a read error. The V call is TRBV7-3, the J call TRBJ1-2; TRBD1 matches at 10 bases. The CDR3 loop spans 13 amino acids. In germline, CDR1 is SGHTA, CDR2 FQGTGA. CDR3 in DNA: TGTGCCAGCAGCTTAGGCGCCGGGACAGGGGCTATCTTC. Its protein product is CASSLGAGTGAIF.

The V and J genes are TRBV5-1 and TRBJ1-2, with 9 bases fitting TRBD1. Germline CDR1 is SGHRS and CDR2 is YFSETQ. The CDR3 has 15 residues. Trimming removed 2 bases from V and 6 bases from J; junction bases left unmatched: 8. CDR3 bases: TGCGCCAGCAGCTTCAGGACAGGGGATGACAATGGCTACACCTTC. This codes for CASSFRTGDDNGYTF.

The chain has TRBV21-1 and TRBJ1-1. TRBV21-1 has pseudogene status. The CDR3 loop spans 15 amino acids. In DNA form, the CDR3 reads TGTGCCAGCAGCCCCGATTCGACTGGGAACACTGAAGCTTTCTTT. This translates into CASSPDSTGNTEAFF.

The chain has TRBV7-8 and TRBJ1-6; no firm D call. The V and J ends lost 10 bases and 6 bases respectively, with 16 bases between them. There are 14 residues in the CDR3. Germline loops: CDR1 SGHVS, CDR2 FQNEAQ. This CDR3 is CATSRGQANSPLHF. The CDR3 DNA sequence: TGTGCCACAAGCCGAGGCCAGGCTAATTCACCCCTCCACTTT.

The gene calls are TRBV30 and TRBJ2-7, with D tentatively TRBD1 (6 bases). Trimming removed 0 bases at V and 7 bases at J, with 19 bases between. This CDR3 is built from 15 residues. Germline CDR1 and CDR2: GTSNPN and SVGIG (reference sequence). CDR3 amino acids: CAWSVPGEVGTEQYF. The CDR3 DNA reads as TGTGCCTGGAGTGTCCCCGGAGAGGTGGGGACAGAGCAGTACTTC.

Concerning this clone itself: A much more abundant neighbour one base away suggests this may be a read error. The sample holds other DNA sequences that translate to the same CDR3. The chain's CDR3 is CASSFGGGGTDTQYF. In nucleotides, the CDR3 is TGTGCCAGCAGCTTCGGCGGGGGGGGCACAGATACGCAGTATTTT. V and J are TRBV5-6 and TRBJ2-3; 9 nucleotides line up with TRBD2. V lost 2 bases, J lost 1 base, and 2 bases stayed unmatched. The CDR3 is 15 residues long. Germline CDR1 and CDR2: SGHDT and YYEEEE.

The chain couples TRBV28 to TRBJ1-4; 7 bases map to TRBD1. Germline assignment: CDR1 MDHEN and CDR2 SYDVKM. CDR3 length equals 14 residues. Trimming took 2 bases from V and 8 from J; bases not matched to a gene: 5. CDR3 in amino acids: CASSLDRVREKLFF. The CDR3 nucleotides are TGTGCCAGCAGTTTAGACAGGGTCAGGGAAAAACTGTTTTTT.

A single count supports this clone. The genes are TRBV4-1 and TRBJ1-1; D unclear. Germline V lookup: CDR1 MGHRA, CDR2 YSYEKL. Trimming removed 0 bases at V and 1 base at J, with 15 bases between. The CDR3 extends over 17 amino acids. As DNA, the CDR3 is TGCGCCAGCAGCCAAGATATGTGGAGGGTGGCGAACACTGAAGCTTTCTTT. The encoded protein is CASSQDMWRVANTEAFF.

The chain joins TRBV15 to TRBJ1-6; D might be TRBD1 (5 bases). Trimming shortened V by 4 bases and J by 10 bases, and 17 bases separated the two germline ends. Germline V gene data show CDR1 as LNHNV and CDR2 as YYDKDF (reference sequence). The CDR3 length is 15 residues. CDR3 bases: TGTGCCACCAGCATCCGACCAGGGAGGGGCTCACCCCTCCACTTT. This codes for CATSIRPGRGSPLHF.